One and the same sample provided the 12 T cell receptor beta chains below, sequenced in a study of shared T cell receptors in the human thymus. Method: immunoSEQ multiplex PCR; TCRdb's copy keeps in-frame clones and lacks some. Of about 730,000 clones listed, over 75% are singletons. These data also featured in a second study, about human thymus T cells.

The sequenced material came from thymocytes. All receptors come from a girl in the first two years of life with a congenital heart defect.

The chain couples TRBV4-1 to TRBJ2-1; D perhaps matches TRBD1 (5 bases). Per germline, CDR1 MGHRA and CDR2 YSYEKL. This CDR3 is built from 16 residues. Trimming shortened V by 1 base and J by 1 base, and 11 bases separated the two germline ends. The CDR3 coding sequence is TGCGCCAGCAGCCAAGGGGGCTTCGGTTCCTACAATGAGCAGTTCTTC. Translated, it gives CASSQGGFGSYNEQFF.

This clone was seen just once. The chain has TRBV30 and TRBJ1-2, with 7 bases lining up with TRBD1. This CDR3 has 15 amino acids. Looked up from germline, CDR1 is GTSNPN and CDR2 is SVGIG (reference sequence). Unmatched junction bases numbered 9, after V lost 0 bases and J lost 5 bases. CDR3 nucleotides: TGTGCCTGGAGTGTACCCACAGGGGCCCTTTATGGCTACACCTTC. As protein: CAWSVPTGALYGYTF.

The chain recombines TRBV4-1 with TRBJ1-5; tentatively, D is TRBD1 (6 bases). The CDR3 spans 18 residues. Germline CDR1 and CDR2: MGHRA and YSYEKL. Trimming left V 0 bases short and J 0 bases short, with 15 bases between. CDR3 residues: CASSQDVQRTVSNQPQHF. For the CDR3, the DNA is TGCGCCAGCAGCCAAGATGTGCAGAGGACAGTTAGCAATCAGCCCCAGCATTTT.

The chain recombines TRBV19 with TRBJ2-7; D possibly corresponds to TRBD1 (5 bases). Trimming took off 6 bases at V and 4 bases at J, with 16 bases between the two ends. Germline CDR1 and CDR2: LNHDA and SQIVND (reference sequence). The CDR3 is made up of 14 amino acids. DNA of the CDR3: TGTGCCAGTAGATCGACCCGAGACAGTTACGAGCAGTACTTC. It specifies CASRSTRDSYEQYF.

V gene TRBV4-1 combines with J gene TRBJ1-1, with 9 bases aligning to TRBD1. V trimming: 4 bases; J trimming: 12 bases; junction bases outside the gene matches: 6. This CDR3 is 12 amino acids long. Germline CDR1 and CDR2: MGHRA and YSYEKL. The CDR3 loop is CASSRWDRVTFF. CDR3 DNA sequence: TGCGCCAGCAGCCGATGGGACAGGGTGACTTTCTTT.

CDR3 sequence reads: CASGARGTEAFF. The CDR3 nucleotides are TGTGCCAGCGGGGCCCGGGGGACTGAAGCTTTCTTT. The chain has TRBV25-1 and TRBJ1-1, with D possibly TRBD1 on 5 matching bases. Trimming removed 8 bases at V and 5 bases at J, with 12 bases between. In germline, CDR1 is MGHDK, CDR2 SYGVNS. This CDR3 is 12 amino acids long.

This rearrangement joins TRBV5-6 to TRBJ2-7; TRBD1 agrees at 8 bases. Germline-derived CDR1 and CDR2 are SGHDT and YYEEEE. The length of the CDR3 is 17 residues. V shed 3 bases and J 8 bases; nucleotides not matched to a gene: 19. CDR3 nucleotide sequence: TGTGCCAGCAGCTCATCCGCTACACCAGCGACAGGGGTGCAGCAGTACTTC. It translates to CASSSSATPATGVQQYF.

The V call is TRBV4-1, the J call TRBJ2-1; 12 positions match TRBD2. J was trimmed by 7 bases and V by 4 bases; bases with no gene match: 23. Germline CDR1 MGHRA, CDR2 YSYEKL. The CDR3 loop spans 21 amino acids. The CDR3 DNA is TGCGCCAGCAGCCTCCTTGTACGGGCGGTACCGGGACTAGCGGGTTGGAATGAGCAGTTCTTC. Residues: CASSLLVRAVPGLAGWNEQFF.

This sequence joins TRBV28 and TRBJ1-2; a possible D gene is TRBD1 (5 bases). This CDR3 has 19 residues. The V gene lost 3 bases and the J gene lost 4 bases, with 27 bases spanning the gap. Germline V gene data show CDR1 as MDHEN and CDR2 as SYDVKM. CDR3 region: CASSFIFLLGWAGFYGYTF. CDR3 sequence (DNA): TGTGCCAGCAGTTTTATCTTTCTTTTGGGTTGGGCAGGGTTCTATGGCTACACCTTC.

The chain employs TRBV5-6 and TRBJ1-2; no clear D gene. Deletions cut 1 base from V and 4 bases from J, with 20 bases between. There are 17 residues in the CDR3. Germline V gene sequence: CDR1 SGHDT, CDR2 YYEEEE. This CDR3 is CASSLRLDGGPRYGYTF. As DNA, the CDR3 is TGTGCCAGCAGCTTGAGGCTAGACGGCGGCCCGCGCTATGGCTACACCTTC.

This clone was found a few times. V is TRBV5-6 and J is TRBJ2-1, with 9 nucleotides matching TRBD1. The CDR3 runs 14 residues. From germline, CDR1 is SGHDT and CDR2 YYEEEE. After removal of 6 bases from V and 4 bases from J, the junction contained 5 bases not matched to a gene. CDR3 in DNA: TGTGCCAGCAAACAGGGGGCGGGTTACAATGAGCAGTTCTTC. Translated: CASKQGAGYNEQFF.

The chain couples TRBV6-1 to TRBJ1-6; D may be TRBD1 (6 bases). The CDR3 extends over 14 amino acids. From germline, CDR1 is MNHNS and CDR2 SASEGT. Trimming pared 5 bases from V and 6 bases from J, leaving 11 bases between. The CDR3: CASSNGQPNSPLHF. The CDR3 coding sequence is TGTGCCAGCAGTAACGGACAGCCTAATTCACCCCTCCACTTT.